This passage covers 5 T cell receptor beta chains from one sample sequenced in a study of technical replicates of blood from several donors. The table came from immunoSEQ multiplex PCR; TCRdb's copy has only in-frame clones and leaves some out. The sample has 75,000 or so clones, about 95% seen once; the top ten hold roughly 0.24%. The sample taken for sequencing was T cells isolated from PBMCs. These receptors were taken from a human donor in good health.

A word on this clone: Distinct nucleotide sequences in the sample also encode this CDR3. The chain carries TRBV30 and TRBJ1-4; 11 bases agree with TRBD1. J lost 7 bases, V lost 5 bases, and 3 bases had no gene match. This CDR3 comprises 13 residues. The germline CDR1 and CDR2 sequences are GTSNPN and SVGIG (reference sequence). CDR3 nucleotides: TGTGCCTGGTCGGGACAGGGGGGTGAAAAACTGTTTTTT. Protein sequence: CAWSGQGGEKLFF.

The chain couples TRBV4-1 to TRBJ2-3; no definite D call. Germline V gene data show CDR1 as MGHRA and CDR2 as YSYEKL. V shed 4 bases and J shed 4 bases, with 9 bases lying between them. The CDR3 extends over 13 amino acids. DNA for the CDR3: TGCGCCAGCAGCCGAGACGGAGCAGATACGCAGTATTTT. Amino acids: CASSRDGADTQYF.

This clone was counted a single time. The chain uses TRBV2 and TRBJ2-5; TRBD1 matches 10 bases. This CDR3 is 15 amino acids long. Per the germline V gene, CDR1 is SNHLY and CDR2 is FYNNEI. Germline trimming cut 6 bases from V and 4 bases from J; bases unmatched to any gene: 8. The CDR3: CASRGQGLATETQYF. In DNA, the CDR3 is TGTGCCAGCAGGGGACAGGGGTTGGCCACAGAGACCCAGTACTTC.

The CDR3 protein is CASSPTSTGGEQYF. CDR3 nucleotide sequence: TGTGCCAGCTCTCCAACCTCCACAGGGGGCGAGCAGTACTTC. This rearrangement joins TRBV18 to TRBJ2-7; 8 bases are a match to TRBD1. Germline trimming cut 6 bases from V and 6 bases from J; bases unmatched to any gene: 10. CDR1 and CDR2 from the germline V gene are KGHSH and LQKENI. The CDR3 sequence is 14 residues long.

The rearrangement links TRBV19 to TRBJ1-3; D is unresolved. CDR1 and CDR2 (germline): LNHDA, SQIVND (reference sequence). The CDR3 is 15 amino acids. Trimming left V 7 bases short and J 0 bases short, with 13 bases between. In DNA, the CDR3 is TGTGCCAGTAAACTCGGGTTGTACTCTGGAAACACCATATATTTT. Translated, it gives CASKLGLYSGNTIYF.